These T cell receptor beta chains were read from a single sample in a study of T cell changes during pregnancy in multiple sclerosis. TCRdb's copy holds only in-frame clones and misses some; the assay was immunoSEQ multiplex PCR. Seen here are approximately 130,000 clones, about 96% observed once, and the top ten hold 0.4% to 0.5%. Sequencing was performed on peripheral blood, taken after pregnancy. The receptors derive from a female donor with multiple sclerosis, enrolled in a pregnancy study. Each CDR3 is given with its conserved first and last residue. The D gene is left open where the match is weak. Rows may omit the clone size; those that give it use once, few, many or a size class.

TRBD1	15	-	TRBV5-4	TRBJ1-6	CASSPRGDSNSPLHF	TGTGCCAGCAGCCCGAGGGGGGACAGTAATTCACCCCTCCACTTT
TRBD1	15	-	TRBV28	TRBJ2-1	CASSSPGQGYNEQFF	TGTGCCAGCAGCTCCCCGGGACAGGGATACAATGAGCAGTTCTTC
TRBD2	15	-	TRBV27	TRBJ2-1	CASSLSGSPYNEQFF	TGTGCCAGCAGTTTGAGCGGGAGCCCCTACAATGAGCAGTTCTTC
TRBD1	14	-	TRBV28	TRBJ1-1	CASILIPGQGTAFF	TGTGCCAGCATTCTAATTCCGGGACAGGGTACAGCTTTCTTT
TRBD1	15	-	TRBV9	TRBJ2-1	CASSVTGQGAYEQFF	TGTGCCAGCAGCGTAACGGGACAGGGGGCTTATGAGCAGTTCTTC
-	15	-	TRBV7-9	TRBJ2-1	CASSRTGVGDNEQFF	TGTGCCAGCAGCAGAACGGGAGTGGGCGACAATGAGCAGTTCTTC
TRBD1	17	-	TRBV7-3	TRBJ1-1	CASSYGQVFAPHTEAFF	TGTGCCAGCAGTTACGGACAGGTTTTCGCTCCGCACACTGAAGCTTTCTTT
-	13	-	TRBV5-6	TRBJ2-3	CASSLAAGLFVYF	TGTGCCAGCAGCTTGGCGGCGGGTCTCTTCGTGTATTTT
-	14	-	TRBV16	TRBJ1-1	CASSQSTVNTEAFF	TGTGCCAGCAGCCAATCGACAGTGAACACTGAAGCTTTCTTT
TRBD2	20	once	TRBV7-2	TRBJ2-7	CASSLAFSKGLAGGTYEQYF	TGTGCCAGCAGCTTAGCGTTCTCCAAGGGACTAGCGGGAGGTACCTACGAGCAGTACTTC
-	14	-	TRBV5-1	TRBJ1-4	CASSLEGKYGKLFF	TGCGCCAGCAGCTTGGAGGGGAAGTATGGTAAACTGTTTTTT
-	15	-	TRBV27	TRBJ2-7	CASSLSIRGTYEQYF	TGTGCCAGCAGTTTATCGATCCGGGGTACCTACGAGCAGTACTTC
TRBD1	14	-	TRBV6-5	TRBJ1-5	CASRTGGGNQPQHF	TGTGCCAGCAGGACAGGGGGCGGAAATCAGCCCCAGCATTTT
-	12	-	TRBV27	TRBJ1-2	CASSPWGGGYTF	TGTGCCAGCAGTCCCTGGGGGGGTGGCTACACCTTC
TRBD1	14	-	TRBV9	TRBJ1-2	CASSVGTASYGYTF	TGTGCCAGCAGCGTTGGGACAGCCTCCTATGGCTACACCTTC
TRBD2	16	-	TRBV28	TRBJ2-1	CASSRLAGLNYNEQFF	TGTGCCAGCAGCCGACTAGCGGGATTAAACTACAATGAGCAGTTCTTC